A single sample gave rise to the 29 T cell receptor beta chains below, sequenced in a study of T cells in Graves' hyperthyroidism and ophthalmopathy. RNA transcripts provided the source from which TCR beta CDR3 regions were amplified. TCR CDR3 underwent first-round RT-PCR with the HTBI primer set. TCRdb processed the multiplex PCR reads anew with MiXCR; each CDR3 protein has one entry. The table includes about 540,000 distinct CDR3 sequences, roughly 46% detected once. Sequenced: peripheral blood or thyroid tissue (not recorded which). These receptor sequences come from a woman under 30 with Graves' hyperthyroidism.

This clonotype was picked up many times. The chain uses TRBV19 and TRBJ1-5; 7 positions match TRBD1. The CDR3 length is 17 residues. CDR1 is LNHDA, CDR2 SQIVND, per germline (reference sequence). V shed 6 bases, J shed 4 bases, and the junction held 15 bases outside the gene matches. The CDR3 loop is CASSPERVGGLNQPQHF. The CDR3 DNA reads TGTGCCAGTAGCCCCGAGAGGGTAGGGGGCTTGAATCAGCCCCAGCATTTT.

This clonotype was recorded at least ten times. The gene calls are TRBV9 and TRBJ2-7; 8 positions agree with TRBD2. The CDR3 totals 15 residues. The trim removed 0 bases at V and 3 bases at J, leaving 5 bases unmatched. CDR1 is SGDLS and CDR2 is YYNGEE in the germline V gene. In DNA form, the CDR3 reads TGTGCCAGCAGCGTAGGTACTAGCGGAAACTACGAGCAGTACTTC. Residues: CASSVGTSGNYEQYF. The whole variable domain, filled in from reference TRBV9 and TRBJ2-7, reads DSGVTQTPKHLITATGQRVTLRCSPRSGDLSVYWYQQSLDQGLQFLIQYYNGEERAKGNILERFSAQQFPDLHSELNLSSLELGDSALYFCASSVGTSGNYEQYFGPGTRLTVT.

This clonotype was counted many times. This chain joins TRBV20-1 and TRBJ2-5, with D possibly matching TRBD1 (5 bases). The germline gives CDR1 DFQATT, CDR2 SNEGSKA (reference sequence). V lost 6 bases and J lost 3, with 11 bases in between. This CDR3 has 12 amino acids. Here the CDR3 reads CSALGREETQYF. The CDR3 DNA sequence: TGCAGTGCCCTCGGCAGGGAAGAGACCCAGTACTTC.

This clonotype showed up many times. The genes are TRBV4-3 and TRBJ2-7, with 13 bases matching TRBD2. From germline, CDR1 is LGHNA and CDR2 YSLEER. CDR3 length: 17 amino acids. The ends lost 0 bases at V and 4 bases at J; junction bases unmatched: 6. Written as DNA, the CDR3 is TGCGCCAGCAGCCAAGATTTGTGGACTAGCGGGAGTTACGAGCAGTACTTC. It codes for CASSQDLWTSGSYEQYF.

This clonotype was counted ten times or more. The gene calls are TRBV12-3 or TRBV12-4 and TRBJ2-6, with no clear D. This CDR3 contains 13 residues. The CDR3 loop reads CATAFSGANVLTF. CDR3 bases: TGTGCTACAGCATTCTCTGGGGCCAACGTCCTGACTTTC.

This clonotype was observed many times. The rearrangement links TRBV6-5 to TRBJ1-1; a possible D gene is TRBD1 (5 bases). Germline-derived CDR1 and CDR2 are MNHEY and SVGAGI. The CDR3 sequence is 13 residues long. Trimming took off 8 bases at V and 3 bases at J, with 13 bases between the two ends. The CDR3 region is CASGAGSDTEAFF. In DNA, the CDR3 is TGTGCCAGCGGCGCAGGGAGTGACACTGAAGCTTTCTTT.

The V gene is TRBV7-9, the J gene TRBJ2-5, with 7 bases identical to TRBD1. The CDR3 has 12 residues. Germline V gene data show CDR1 as SEHNR and CDR2 as FQNEAQ (reference sequence). Germline trimming cut 7 bases from V and 6 bases from J; bases unmatched to any gene: 5. CDR3 bases: TGTGCCAGCACCCCAGGGGGACAGACCCAGTACTTC. This sequence encodes CASTPGGQTQYF.

A word on this clonotype: This is likely a read error, given that the CDR3 carries no conserved phenylalanine or tryptophan at its end. The rearrangement links TRBV14 to TRBJ1-2; maybe TRBD1 (5 bases). Germline CDR1 and CDR2: SGHDN and FVKESK. The CDR3 totals 15 residues. V shed 1 base and J shed 2 bases, with 11 bases lying between them. CDR3 residues: CASSQGTPSNYGYTL. For the CDR3, the DNA is TGTGCCAGCAGCCAAGGGACACCTTCAAACTATGGCTACACCCTC.

As regards this clonotype: The conserved phenylalanine or tryptophan is not found at the CDR3 terminus, so this likely reflects a read error. The genes are TRBV7-2 and TRBJ2-7, with D possibly matching TRBD1 (6 bases). This CDR3 spans 16 amino acids. The germline gives CDR1 SGHTA, CDR2 FQGNSA. V was trimmed by 5 bases and J by 3 bases, leaving 20 bases between them. CDR3 residues: CASSQDRRGFYYEQYL. The CDR3 nucleotides read TGTGCCAGCAGCCAAGACCGCAGGGGTTTCTACTACGAGCAGTACCTC.

The genes are TRBV6-5 and TRBJ1-5, with unresolved D. V was pared by 0 bases and J by 2 bases, with 17 bases between. The V gene's germline CDR1 is MNHEY and CDR2 SVGAGI. This CDR3 region has 18 residues. CDR3 nucleotide sequence: TGTGCCAGCAGTTACTCGGACGGAATCAAAGCGGGCAATCAGCCCCAGCATTTT. The encoded protein is CASSYSDGIKAGNQPQHF.

This clonotype has at least ten counts. The gene calls are TRBV19 and TRBJ2-7; 9 positions match TRBD2. The ends lost 5 bases at V and 3 bases at J; junction bases unmatched: 5. CDR1 LNHDA and CDR2 SQIVND come from the germline V gene (reference sequence). The CDR3 totals 14 residues. This chain's CDR3 is CASSPKTSGYEQYF. CDR3 DNA: TGTGCCAGTAGTCCCAAGACTAGCGGCTACGAGCAGTACTTC. Supplemented by reference TRBV19 and TRBJ2-7, the full variable domain reads DGGITQSPKYLFRKEGQNVTLSCEQNLNHDAMYWYRQDPGQGLRLIYYSQIVNDFQKGDIAEGYSVSREKKESFPLTVTSAQKNPTAFYLCASSPKTSGYEQYFGPGTRLTVT.

The gene calls are TRBV4-2 and TRBJ2-1; TRBD2 aligns across 7 bases. With V trimmed by 5 bases and J by 7 bases, 8 bases remained unmatched. CDR1 is LGHNA and CDR2 is YNFKEQ in the germline V gene. The CDR3 sequence is 14 residues long. CDR3 amino acids: CASSLSREVNEQFF. The CDR3 DNA reads TGTGCCAGCAGCTTAAGTCGGGAGGTAAATGAGCAGTTCTTC.

This clonotype has a count of ten or more. The V call is TRBV24-1, the J call TRBJ2-6, with TRBD2 identical over 7 bases. J lost 2 bases, V lost 10 bases, and 7 bases had no gene match. The CDR3 spans 15 residues. Germline V gives CDR1 KGHDR, CDR2 SFDVKD. The CDR3 DNA follows: TGTGCCACGGGAGGGGTTGGCACTGGGGCCAACGTCCTGACTTTC. Its translation: CATGGVGTGANVLTF.

This clonotype has at least ten counts. Compared with germline, one end of the junction differs, possibly owing to a read error. This sequence joins TRBV7-9 and TRBJ1-2; TRBD1 matches at 9 bases. The CDR3 sequence is 12 residues long. Germline CDR1 and CDR2: SEHNR and FQNEAQ (reference sequence). CDR3 protein: CASSPGQGGYTF. CDR3 DNA: TGCGCCAGCAGCCCGGGACAGGGAGGCTACACCTTC.

This clonotype was counted at least ten times. This rearrangement joins TRBV6-5 to TRBJ1-5; TRBD1 is a possible D gene (6 bases). The CDR3 has 15 residues. V gave up 5 bases and J gave up 7 bases, with 18 bases separating them. The germline gives CDR1 MNHEY, CDR2 SVGAGI. CDR3 loop: CASSPQGWGRQPQHF. CDR3 coding DNA: TGTGCCAGCAGTCCTCAGGGGTGGGGACGCCAGCCCCAGCATTTT.

Comments on this clonotype: It may be a read error: a sequence one base away is much more abundant. The gene calls are TRBV12-3 or TRBV12-4 and TRBJ1-5; D possibly corresponds to TRBD1 (5 bases). V lost 5 bases, J lost 4 bases, and 12 bases lay in between. The CDR3 contains 14 residues. The CDR3, as DNA: TGTGCCAGCAGTCAGGGACCTTCGAATCAGCCCCAGCATTTT. Its translation: CASSQGPSNQPQHF.

This clonotype was recorded once. The conserved phenylalanine or tryptophan normally closing the CDR3 is absent here, so this likely arose from a read error. V gene TRBV5-6 combines with J gene TRBJ1-3; possibly TRBD1 for D (5 bases). This CDR3 region has 16 residues. The V gene's germline CDR1 is SGHDT and CDR2 YYEEEE. The germline V and J ends were trimmed by 0 bases and 2 bases, with 12 bases remaining between them. The CDR3 coding sequence is TGTGCCAGCAGCTTGGCGTCCGACAGTGCTGGAAACACCATATATACA. Translated, it gives CASSLASDSAGNTIYT.

This clonotype was counted a few times. This chain uses TRBV6-1 with TRBJ2-7; D gene ambiguous. Trimming cost V 1 base and J 3 bases, with 13 bases left between them. The CDR3 spans 15 residues. The germline gives CDR1 MNHNS, CDR2 SASEGT. CDR3 sequence: CASSEGAPAFYEQYF. The CDR3 bases are TGTGCCAGCAGTGAAGGGGCCCCGGCCTTCTACGAGCAGTACTTC.

The J gene is TRBJ2-7, the V gene TRBV19; TRBD2 matches 14 bases. After removal of 9 bases from V and 7 bases from J, the junction contained 5 bases not matched to a gene. Germline CDR1 is LNHDA and CDR2 is SQIVND (reference sequence). The CDR3 is 13 residues long. The CDR3 coding sequence is TGTGCCAGCCGGACTAGCGGGGGGTGGGAGCAGTACTTC. It translates to CASRTSGGWEQYF. Using reference TRBV19 and TRBJ2-7 for the parts outside the CDR3, the full variable domain is DGGITQSPKYLFRKEGQNVTLSCEQNLNHDAMYWYRQDPGQGLRLIYYSQIVNDFQKGDIAEGYSVSREKKESFPLTVTSAQKNPTAFYLCASRTSGGWEQYFGPGTRLTVT.

The chain has TRBV27 and TRBJ2-3, with TRBD2 matching over 11 bases. The V gene end was trimmed by 2 bases and the J gene end by 3 bases; junction bases not matched to a gene: 1. Germline loops: CDR1 MNHEY, CDR2 SMNVEV (reference sequence). The CDR3 length is 15 residues. CDR3 bases: TGTGCCAGCAGTTTAATAGCGGGAGGGACAGATACGCAGTATTTT. Translated, it gives CASSLIAGGTDTQYF.

The V and J genes are TRBV5-6 and TRBJ1-2; unclear D gene. V lost 4 bases, J lost 0 bases, and 13 bases lay in between. This CDR3 is built from 15 residues. CDR1 SGHDT and CDR2 YYEEEE come from the germline V gene. The DNA for the CDR3 is TGTGCCAGCAGCACCCGAACAGCTTCTAACTATGGCTACACCTTC. Amino acid sequence: CASSTRTASNYGYTF.

In its sample, this clonotype was seen many times. This chain uses TRBV4-3 with TRBJ2-7, with no clear D. V dropped 2 bases and J dropped 4 bases, with 12 bases sitting between them. CDR3 length: 14 residues. The germline V gene has CDR1 LGHNA and CDR2 YSLEER. Here the CDR3 DNA reads TGCGCCAGCAGCCAAACATCCCCATCTTACGAGCAGTACTTC. This translates into CASSQTSPSYEQYF.

The DNA of the CDR3 is TGCAGCGTTGAAGAGGACCTAGGGCAGGGACTTCGGGGCTACACCTTC. Translating gives CSVEEDLGQGLRGYTF. The chain has TRBV29-1 and TRBJ1-2; the D gene is possibly TRBD1 (5 bases). The germline V gene has CDR1 SQVTM and CDR2 ANQGSEA. This CDR3 has 16 residues. Between the trimmed V and J ends, which lost 0 bases and 8 bases, there was a span of 22 bases. The entire variable domain, with the rest obtained from reference TRBV29-1 and TRBJ1-2, is as follows: SAVISQKPSRDICQRGTSLTIQCQVDSQVTMMFWYRQQPGQSLTLIATANQGSEATYESGFVIDKFPISRPNLTFSTLTVSNMSPEDSSIYLCSVEEDLGQGLRGYTFGSGTRLTVV.

This clonotype was counted many times. This chain links TRBV5-4 with TRBJ1-2; D uncertain. Trimming stripped 4 bases from V and 6 bases from J, with 13 bases between. The CDR3 sequence is 13 residues long. Germline loops: CDR1 SGHNT, CDR2 YYREEE (reference sequence). The CDR3 sequence is CASSPSAGDGYTF. The CDR3 DNA is TGTGCCAGCAGCCCCAGCGCGGGCGATGGCTACACCTTC.

This clonotype was recorded a few times. V gene TRBV24-1 combines with J gene TRBJ1-1, with 8 bases lining up with TRBD1. J was trimmed by 0 bases and V by 4 bases; bases with no gene match: 6. This CDR3 region has 16 residues. Germline V gene lookup returns CDR1 KGHDR and CDR2 SFDVKD. CDR3 in amino acids: CATSDHRTGMNTEAFF. DNA of the CDR3: TGTGCCACCAGTGACCACCGGACAGGGATGAACACTGAAGCTTTCTTT.

The chain has TRBV7-6 and TRBJ2-7; no reliable D call. The germline V and J ends were trimmed by 4 bases and 7 bases, with 17 bases remaining between them. CDR1 and CDR2 (germline): SGHVS, FNYEAQ. This CDR3 has 14 amino acids. This chain's CDR3 is CASSSQTGYNEQYF. The CDR3 DNA follows: TGTGCCAGCAGCTCCCAGACTGGATACAATGAGCAGTACTTC. Using reference TRBV7-6 and TRBJ2-7 for the parts outside the CDR3, the full variable domain is GAGVSQSPRYKVTKRGQDVALRCDPISGHVSLYWYRQALGQGPEFLTYFNYEAQQDKSGLPNDRFSAERPEGSISTLTIQRTEQRDSAMYRCASSSQTGYNEQYFGPGTRLTVT.

This clonotype was counted ten times or more. The rearrangement uses TRBV4-2 and TRBJ1-1; D possibly corresponds to TRBD1 (5 bases). The CDR3 contains 19 residues. V was clipped by 1 base and J by 0 bases, with 21 bases between them. Germline values: CDR1 LGHNA, CDR2 YNFKEQ. CDR3 amino acids: CASSQGSTGHVGLNTEAFF. CDR3 DNA: TGTGCCAGCAGCCAAGGCTCTACGGGCCACGTGGGGCTGAACACTGAAGCTTTCTTT.

V and J are TRBV20-1 and TRBJ2-6; 8 nucleotides agree with TRBD2. Per the germline V gene, CDR1 is DFQATT and CDR2 is SNEGSKA (reference sequence). The CDR3 contains 14 residues. The V and J ends lost 3 bases and 4 bases, in that order; junction bases with no gene match: 2. The CDR3 reads CSASGRAGANVLTF. The CDR3 region has the DNA TGCAGTGCTAGCGGGAGGGCCGGGGCCAACGTCCTGACTTTC.

V and J are TRBV11-2 and TRBJ1-2; possible D gene TRBD1, 6 bases. The germline gives CDR1 SGHAT, CDR2 FQNNGV. The ends were cut back, 7 bases at V and 5 bases at J, with 20 bases in the middle. This CDR3 region has 15 residues. CDR3 coding DNA: TGTGCCAGCACCCCTCTGAGCGTAACAGGGTATGGCTACACCTTC. Encoded protein: CASTPLSVTGYGYTF.